These T cell receptor beta chains were read from a single sample in a study of T cell responses to AZD1222 COVID-19 vaccine. The data were produced by immunoSEQ multiplex PCR, yet TCRdb's version contains in-frame clones alone and is incomplete. The table lists 55,000 to 70,000 clones, approximately 80% of them singletons. The source was peripheral blood, collected on day 0 of AZD1222 vaccination. These receptors all come from an adult in good health. Each CDR3 is given with its conserved first and last residue. The order of the fields is V gene, clone size, D gene, J gene, CDR3 DNA, CDR3 protein. A D gene is named only where the DNA matches it firmly. The size of a clone is reported for some rows only, either as once, few or many, or as a class for expanded clones.

v_gene: TRBV3-1/TRBV3-2; abundance: NA; d_gene: NA; j_gene: TRBJ2-7; CDR3nt: TGTGCCAGCAGCCAAGATCTAGGGCAGAGGACCTACGAGCAGTACTTC; CDR3aa: CASSQDLGQRTYEQYF
v_gene: TRBV7-9; abundance: NA; d_gene: NA; j_gene: TRBJ1-2; CDR3nt: TGTGCCAGCAGCTTGATCTCAGGGAGCGACTATGGCTACACCTTC; CDR3aa: CASSLISGSDYGYTF
v_gene: TRBV5-8; abundance: NA; d_gene: NA; j_gene: TRBJ1-1; CDR3nt: TGTGCCAGCAGCTTCGGAAGGGGGGTAAACACTGAAGCTTTCTTT; CDR3aa: CASSFGRGVNTEAFF
v_gene: TRBV6-2/TRBV6-3; abundance: NA; d_gene: NA; j_gene: TRBJ2-7; CDR3nt: TGTGCCAGCAGTGCTGACGCTACCTACGAGCAGTACTTC; CDR3aa: CASSADATYEQYF
v_gene: TRBV7-2; abundance: NA; d_gene: NA; j_gene: TRBJ2-2; CDR3nt: TGTGCCAGCAGCTTAACCGGGACGAACACCGGGGAGCTGTTTTTT; CDR3aa: CASSLTGTNTGELFF
v_gene: TRBV5-1; abundance: few; d_gene: NA; j_gene: TRBJ2-3; CDR3nt: TGCGCCAGCAGCTTGGACGACAACACAGATACGCAGTATTTT; CDR3aa: CASSLDDNTDTQYF
v_gene: TRBV2; abundance: NA; d_gene: NA; j_gene: TRBJ1-2; CDR3nt: TGTGCCAGCACGGTGATGTTTGGGGTGGGCTACACCTTC; CDR3aa: CASTVMFGVGYTF
v_gene: TRBV7-9; abundance: few; d_gene: TRBD1; j_gene: TRBJ1-2; CDR3nt: TGTGCCAGCAGCTTAACCCTCGTACAGGGGCTTTTGGATGGCTACACCTTC; CDR3aa: CASSLTLVQGLLDGYTF
v_gene: TRBV2; abundance: NA; d_gene: NA; j_gene: TRBJ1-2; CDR3nt: TGTGCCAGCAGTGTGGGCAGCCTTTATGGCTACACCTTC; CDR3aa: CASSVGSLYGYTF
v_gene: TRBV5-6; abundance: NA; d_gene: NA; j_gene: TRBJ1-1; CDR3nt: TGTGCCAGCAGCTTTGGCAGAAGGAACGAAGCTTTCTTT; CDR3aa: CASSFGRRNEAFF
v_gene: TRBV7-7; abundance: NA; d_gene: TRBD1; j_gene: TRBJ1-2; CDR3nt: TGTGCTAGCAGCCCGATCCGGGACAGCGGTTATGGCTACACCTTC; CDR3aa: CASSPIRDSGYGYTF
v_gene: TRBV30; abundance: NA; d_gene: NA; j_gene: TRBJ1-1; CDR3nt: TGTGCCTGGGCCCCCAAAACTGAAGCTTTCTTT; CDR3aa: CAWAPKTEAFF
v_gene: TRBV18; abundance: NA; d_gene: TRBD1; j_gene: TRBJ1-5; CDR3nt: TGTGCCAGCTCCGAGGGACAGGGGGTAAATCAGCCCCAGCATTTT; CDR3aa: CASSEGQGVNQPQHF
v_gene: TRBV5-1; abundance: NA; d_gene: NA; j_gene: TRBJ2-3; CDR3nt: TGCGCCAGCAGCCCCTTCCTAGGAGATACGCAGTATTTT; CDR3aa: CASSPFLGDTQYF
v_gene: TRBV20-1; abundance: NA; d_gene: NA; j_gene: TRBJ1-5; CDR3nt: TGCAGTGCTAGTCCCAGGGGTGCGTCCCAGCATTTT; CDR3aa: CSASPRGASQHF
v_gene: TRBV14; abundance: few; d_gene: TRBD1; j_gene: TRBJ2-2; CDR3nt: TGTGCCAGCAGCCAAGATAAGCCATTATTCAGGACAGGGAGGAGGGAGCTGTTTTTT; CDR3aa: CASSQDKPLFRTGRRELFF
v_gene: TRBV18; abundance: NA; d_gene: NA; j_gene: TRBJ2-4; CDR3nt: TGTGCCAGCTCACGACCCCACAGGTCCAAAAACATTCAGTACTTC; CDR3aa: CASSRPHRSKNIQYF
v_gene: TRBV19; abundance: NA; d_gene: TRBD2; j_gene: TRBJ2-7; CDR3nt: TGTGCCAGTAGTATTGGGACCCCGGGACTAGCGGGGGGGCGCGACGAGCAGTACTTC; CDR3aa: CASSIGTPGLAGGRDEQYF
v_gene: TRBV5-5; abundance: NA; d_gene: TRBD1; j_gene: TRBJ2-5; CDR3nt: TGTGCCAGCAGCTTGAACAGGGGGCTAGAGACCCAGTACTTC; CDR3aa: CASSLNRGLETQYF
v_gene: TRBV4-3; abundance: NA; d_gene: TRBD2; j_gene: TRBJ2-1; CDR3nt: TGCGCCAGCAGCCAAGAGCCTAGCGGGGGGGCCTTACCTGAGCAGTTCTTC; CDR3aa: CASSQEPSGGALPEQFF
v_gene: TRBV25-1; abundance: NA; d_gene: NA; j_gene: TRBJ1-6; CDR3nt: TGTGCCAGCAGTGAAGCAGGGACTAATTCACCCCTCCACTTT; CDR3aa: CASSEAGTNSPLHF
v_gene: TRBV2; abundance: NA; d_gene: NA; j_gene: TRBJ1-1; CDR3nt: TGTGCCAGCAGTGGGGAAACGAACACTGAAGCTTTCTTT; CDR3aa: CASSGETNTEAFF
v_gene: TRBV2; abundance: NA; d_gene: NA; j_gene: TRBJ1-5; CDR3nt: TGTGCCAGCAGTGATAGAGGGGTGGGCCAGCCCCAGCATTTT; CDR3aa: CASSDRGVGQPQHF
v_gene: TRBV2; abundance: NA; d_gene: NA; j_gene: TRBJ1-5; CDR3nt: TGTGCCTCGGGCGGGGGCAGCAATCAGCCCCAGCATTTT; CDR3aa: CASGGGSNQPQHF
v_gene: TRBV7-2; abundance: NA; d_gene: TRBD1; j_gene: TRBJ1-1; CDR3nt: TGTGCCAGCAGCTCCCGGCAGGGGGTGAACACTGAAGCTTTCTTT; CDR3aa: CASSSRQGVNTEAFF
v_gene: TRBV7-2; abundance: NA; d_gene: TRBD2; j_gene: TRBJ2-2; CDR3nt: TGTGCCAGCAGCTTACCGCGCGGACTAGCGGGGTCCGGGGAGCTGTTTTTT; CDR3aa: CASSLPRGLAGSGELFF
v_gene: TRBV7-6; abundance: few; d_gene: TRBD1; j_gene: TRBJ1-5; CDR3nt: TGTGCCAGCAGCCGAGGACAGGGGGCTAATCAGCCCCAGCATTTT; CDR3aa: CASSRGQGANQPQHF
v_gene: TRBV6-5; abundance: NA; d_gene: NA; j_gene: TRBJ1-1; CDR3nt: TGTGCCAGCAGGACCCCGGGACGAATGAACACTGAAGCTTTCTTT; CDR3aa: CASRTPGRMNTEAFF
v_gene: TRBV9; abundance: NA; d_gene: NA; j_gene: TRBJ2-3; CDR3nt: TGTGCCAGCAGCGTAGAATCTTACACAGATACGCAGTATTTT; CDR3aa: CASSVESYTDTQYF
v_gene: TRBV3-1/TRBV3-2; abundance: NA; d_gene: NA; j_gene: TRBJ1-2; CDR3nt: TGTGCCAGCAGCCAAGAAGGCCTTTTCCGGGGGACCTATGGCTACACCTTC; CDR3aa: CASSQEGLFRGTYGYTF
v_gene: TRBV30; abundance: few; d_gene: NA; j_gene: TRBJ1-3; CDR3nt: TGTGCCTGGAGTGTACTTTCTGGAAACACCATATATTTT; CDR3aa: CAWSVLSGNTIYF
v_gene: TRBV5-1; abundance: NA; d_gene: NA; j_gene: TRBJ2-5; CDR3nt: TGCGCCAGCAGCTTGGTCGGGGGAGAGACCCAGTACTTC; CDR3aa: CASSLVGGETQYF
v_gene: TRBV19; abundance: NA; d_gene: TRBD1; j_gene: TRBJ2-4; CDR3nt: TGTGCCAGTAGGGAGGGGGACAGGGTAAACTTC; CDR3aa: CASREGDRVNF
v_gene: TRBV18; abundance: NA; d_gene: TRBD2; j_gene: TRBJ2-5; CDR3nt: TGTGCCAGCTCACCGGGACTAGCGGGATCGTACAGGGAGACCCAGTACTTC; CDR3aa: CASSPGLAGSYRETQYF
v_gene: TRBV7-9; abundance: few; d_gene: NA; j_gene: TRBJ1-1; CDR3nt: TGTGCCAGCAGCTCCGACCTGACAGCCCGGGGCGCTTTCTTT; CDR3aa: CASSSDLTARGAFF
v_gene: TRBV30; abundance: NA; d_gene: NA; j_gene: TRBJ2-7; CDR3nt: TGTGCCTGGAGCCGGGACAACTACGAGCAGTACTTC; CDR3aa: CAWSRDNYEQYF
v_gene: TRBV2; abundance: NA; d_gene: TRBD2; j_gene: TRBJ2-7; CDR3nt: TGTGCCAGCATCACAGGGACTAGCGGGGGGGCCGGGTACGAGCAGTACTTC; CDR3aa: CASITGTSGGAGYEQYF